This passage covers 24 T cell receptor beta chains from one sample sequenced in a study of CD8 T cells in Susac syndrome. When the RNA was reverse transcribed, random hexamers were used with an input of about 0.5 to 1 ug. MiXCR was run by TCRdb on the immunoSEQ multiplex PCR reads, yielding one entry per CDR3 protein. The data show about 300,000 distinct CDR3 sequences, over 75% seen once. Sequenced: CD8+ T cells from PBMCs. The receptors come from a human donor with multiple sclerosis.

CDR3 protein: CAWSTLVGATGEQYF. As DNA, the CDR3 is TGTGCCTGGAGTACACTCGTGGGGGCGACAGGCGAGCAGTACTTC. The chain links TRBV30 to TRBJ2-7; possibly TRBD1 for D (6 bases). With 2 bases removed from V and 6 bases from J, the gap between germline ends came to 20 bases. Germline CDR1 GTSNPN, CDR2 SVGIG (reference sequence). CDR3 length: 15 residues. Full variable domain (rest looked up from reference TRBV30 and TRBJ2-7): SQTIHQWPATLVQPVGSPLSLECTVEGTSNPNLYWYRQAAGRGLQLLFYSVGIGQISSEVPQNLSASRPQDRQFILSSKKLLLSDSGFYLCAWSTLVGATGEQYFGPGTRLTVT.

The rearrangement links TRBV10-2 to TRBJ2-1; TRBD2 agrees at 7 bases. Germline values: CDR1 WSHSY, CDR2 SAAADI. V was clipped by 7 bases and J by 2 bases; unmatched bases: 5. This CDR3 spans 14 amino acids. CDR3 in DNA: TGCGCCAGCACCATAAGCGGGACCTACAATGAGCAGTTCTTC. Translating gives CASTISGTYNEQFF.

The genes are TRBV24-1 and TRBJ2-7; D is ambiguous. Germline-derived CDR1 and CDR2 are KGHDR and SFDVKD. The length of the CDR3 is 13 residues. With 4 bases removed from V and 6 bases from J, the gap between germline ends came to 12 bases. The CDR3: CATSDPGYPEQYF. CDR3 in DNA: TGTGCCACCAGTGACCCAGGTTACCCCGAGCAGTACTTC.

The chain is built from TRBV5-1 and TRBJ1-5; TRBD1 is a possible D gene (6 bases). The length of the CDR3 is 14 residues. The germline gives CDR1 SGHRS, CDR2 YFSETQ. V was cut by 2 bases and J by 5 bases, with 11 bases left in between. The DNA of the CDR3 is TGCGCCAGCAGCTTTGACAGGATGGATCAGCCCCAGCATTTT. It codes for CASSFDRMDQPQHF.

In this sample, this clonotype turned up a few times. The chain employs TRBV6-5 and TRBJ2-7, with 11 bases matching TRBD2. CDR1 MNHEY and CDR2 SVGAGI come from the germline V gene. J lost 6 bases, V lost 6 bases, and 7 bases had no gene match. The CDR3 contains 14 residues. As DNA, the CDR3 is TGTGCCAGCAGACCGACTAGCGGGATTCGCGAGCAGTACTTC. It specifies CASRPTSGIREQYF.

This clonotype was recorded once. CDR3 nucleotides: TGTGCCAGCAGCGTAGCGGCGGGCGTCGCCTACGAGCAGTACTTC. It translates to CASSVAAGVAYEQYF. V usage is TRBV9 and J usage is TRBJ2-7; the D gene is possibly TRBD2 (5 bases). Germline CDR1 is SGDLS and CDR2 is YYNGEE. Between the trimmed V and J ends, which lost 0 bases and 2 bases, there was a span of 12 bases. The CDR3 covers 15 residues.

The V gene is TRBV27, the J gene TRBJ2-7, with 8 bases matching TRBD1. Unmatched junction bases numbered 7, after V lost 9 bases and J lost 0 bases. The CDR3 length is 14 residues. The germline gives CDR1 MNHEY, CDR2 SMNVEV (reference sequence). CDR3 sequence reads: CASWGQESSYEQYF. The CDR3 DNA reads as TGTGCCAGTTGGGGACAGGAGAGCTCCTACGAGCAGTACTTC.

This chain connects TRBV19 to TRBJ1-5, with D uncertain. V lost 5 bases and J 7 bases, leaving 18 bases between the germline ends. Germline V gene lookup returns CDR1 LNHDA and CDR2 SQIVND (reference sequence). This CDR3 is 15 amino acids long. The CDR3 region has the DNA TGTGCCAGTAGTCCCCCGGGTATCTACGGACAGCCCCAGCATTTT. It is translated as CASSPPGIYGQPQHF.

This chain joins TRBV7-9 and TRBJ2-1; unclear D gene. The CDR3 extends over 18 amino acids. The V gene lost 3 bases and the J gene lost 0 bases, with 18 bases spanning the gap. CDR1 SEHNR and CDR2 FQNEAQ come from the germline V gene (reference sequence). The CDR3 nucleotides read TGTGCCAGCAGCTTTCCCTTGGGTCACCACGACTCCTACAATGAGCAGTTCTTC. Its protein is CASSFPLGHHDSYNEQFF.

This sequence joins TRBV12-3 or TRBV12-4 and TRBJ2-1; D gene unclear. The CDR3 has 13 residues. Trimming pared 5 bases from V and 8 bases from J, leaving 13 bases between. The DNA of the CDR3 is TGTGCCAGCAGTCTCCCCTTGATCGATGAGCAGTTCTTC. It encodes CASSLPLIDEQFF.

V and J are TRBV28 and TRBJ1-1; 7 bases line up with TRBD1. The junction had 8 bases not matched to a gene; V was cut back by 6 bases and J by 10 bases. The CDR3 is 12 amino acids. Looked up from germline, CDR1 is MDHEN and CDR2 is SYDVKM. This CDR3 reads CASRTQGDGAFF. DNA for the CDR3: TGTGCCAGCAGGACTCAGGGGGACGGAGCTTTCTTT.

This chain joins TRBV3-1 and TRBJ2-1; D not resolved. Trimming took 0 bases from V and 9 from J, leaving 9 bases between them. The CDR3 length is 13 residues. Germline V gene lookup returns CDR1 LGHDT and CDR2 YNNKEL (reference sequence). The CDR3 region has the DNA TGTGCCAGCAGCCAAGATCGCAGTGGTGAGCAGTTCTTC. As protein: CASSQDRSGEQFF.

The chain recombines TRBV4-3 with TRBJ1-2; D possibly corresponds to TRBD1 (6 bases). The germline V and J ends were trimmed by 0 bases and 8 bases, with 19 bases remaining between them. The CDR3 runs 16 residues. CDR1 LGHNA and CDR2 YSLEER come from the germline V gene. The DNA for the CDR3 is TGCGCCAGCAGCCAAGATCTCTCCACGGGGGCCTGGGGCTACACCTTC. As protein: CASSQDLSTGAWGYTF.

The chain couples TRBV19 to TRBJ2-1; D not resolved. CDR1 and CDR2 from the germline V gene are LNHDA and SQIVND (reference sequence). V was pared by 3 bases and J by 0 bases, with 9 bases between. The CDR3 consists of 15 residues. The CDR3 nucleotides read TGTGCCAGTAGTATGGCCTTGAGCTCCTACAATGAGCAGTTCTTC. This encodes CASSMALSSYNEQFF.

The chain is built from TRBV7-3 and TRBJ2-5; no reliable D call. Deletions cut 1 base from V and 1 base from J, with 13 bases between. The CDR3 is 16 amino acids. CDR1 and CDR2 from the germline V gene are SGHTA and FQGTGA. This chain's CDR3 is CASSLIGVGSQETQYF. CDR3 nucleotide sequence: TGTGCCAGCAGCTTAATAGGCGTGGGCAGCCAAGAGACCCAGTACTTC. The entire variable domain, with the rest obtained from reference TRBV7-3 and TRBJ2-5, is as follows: GAGVSQTPSNKVTEKGKYVELRCDPISGHTALYWYRQSLGQGPEFLIYFQGTGAADDSGLPNDRFFAVRPEGSVSTLKIQRTERGDSAVYLCASSLIGVGSQETQYFGPGTRLLVL.

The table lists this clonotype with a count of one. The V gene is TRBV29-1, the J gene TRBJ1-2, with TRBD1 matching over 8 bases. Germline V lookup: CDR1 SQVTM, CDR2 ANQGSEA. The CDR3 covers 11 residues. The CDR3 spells CTGQGAYGYTF. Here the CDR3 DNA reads TGCACCGGACAGGGTGCCTATGGCTACACCTTC.

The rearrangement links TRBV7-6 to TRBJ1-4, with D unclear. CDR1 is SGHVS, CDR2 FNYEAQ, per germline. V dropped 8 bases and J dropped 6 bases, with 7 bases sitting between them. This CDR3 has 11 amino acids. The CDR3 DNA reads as TGTGCCAGCTCAAACGATGAAAAACTGTTTTTT. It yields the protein CASSNDEKLFF.

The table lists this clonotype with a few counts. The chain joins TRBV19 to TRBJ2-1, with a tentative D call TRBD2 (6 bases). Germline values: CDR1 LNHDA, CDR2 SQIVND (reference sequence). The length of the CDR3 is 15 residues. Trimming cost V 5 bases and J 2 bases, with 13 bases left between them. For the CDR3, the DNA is TGTGCCAGTAGTTCCGGGACTGGCCCCTACAATGAGCAGTTCTTC. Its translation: CASSSGTGPYNEQFF.

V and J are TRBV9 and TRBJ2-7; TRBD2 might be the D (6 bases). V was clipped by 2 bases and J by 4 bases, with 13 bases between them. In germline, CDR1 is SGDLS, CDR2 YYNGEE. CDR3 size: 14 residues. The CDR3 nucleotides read TGTGCCAGCAGCGTGGGGGGAGAAGGGTACGAGCAGTACTTC. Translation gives CASSVGGEGYEQYF.

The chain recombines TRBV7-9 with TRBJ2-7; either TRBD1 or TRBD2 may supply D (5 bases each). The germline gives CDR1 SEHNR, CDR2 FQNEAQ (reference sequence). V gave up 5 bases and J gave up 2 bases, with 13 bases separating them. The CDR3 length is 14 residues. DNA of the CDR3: TGTGCCAGCAGCCGTCTAGGGACGACCTACGAGCAGTACTTC. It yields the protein CASSRLGTTYEQYF.

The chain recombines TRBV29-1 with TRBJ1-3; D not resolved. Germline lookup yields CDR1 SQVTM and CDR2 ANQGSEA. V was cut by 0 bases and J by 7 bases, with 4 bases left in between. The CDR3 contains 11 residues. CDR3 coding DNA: TGCAGCGTTGAAGATCGTAACACCATATATTTT. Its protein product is CSVEDRNTIYF.

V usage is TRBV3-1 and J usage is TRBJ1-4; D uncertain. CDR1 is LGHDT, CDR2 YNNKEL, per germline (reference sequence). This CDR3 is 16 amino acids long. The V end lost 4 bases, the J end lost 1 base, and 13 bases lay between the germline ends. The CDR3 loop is CASSPRLVGTNEKLFF. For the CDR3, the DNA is TGTGCCAGCAGCCCGCGCTTGGTGGGAACTAATGAAAAACTGTTTTTT. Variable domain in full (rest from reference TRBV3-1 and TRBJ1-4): DTAVSQTPKYLVTQMGNDKSIKCEQNLGHDTMYWYKQDSKKFLKIMFSYNNKELIINETVPNRFSPKSPDKAHLNLHINSLELGDSAVYFCASSPRLVGTNEKLFFGSGTQLSVL.

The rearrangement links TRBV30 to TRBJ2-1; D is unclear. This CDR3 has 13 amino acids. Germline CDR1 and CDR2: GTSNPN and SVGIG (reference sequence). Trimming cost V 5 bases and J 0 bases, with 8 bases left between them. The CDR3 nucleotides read TGTGCCTGGGCTACGAGCTCCTACAATGAGCAGTTCTTC. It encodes CAWATSSYNEQFF.

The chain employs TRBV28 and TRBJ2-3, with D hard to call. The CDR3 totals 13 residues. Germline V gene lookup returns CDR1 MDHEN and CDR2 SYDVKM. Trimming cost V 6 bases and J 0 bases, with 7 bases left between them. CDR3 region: CASRPQSTDTQYF. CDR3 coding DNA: TGTGCCAGCAGACCCCAGAGCACAGATACGCAGTATTTT.